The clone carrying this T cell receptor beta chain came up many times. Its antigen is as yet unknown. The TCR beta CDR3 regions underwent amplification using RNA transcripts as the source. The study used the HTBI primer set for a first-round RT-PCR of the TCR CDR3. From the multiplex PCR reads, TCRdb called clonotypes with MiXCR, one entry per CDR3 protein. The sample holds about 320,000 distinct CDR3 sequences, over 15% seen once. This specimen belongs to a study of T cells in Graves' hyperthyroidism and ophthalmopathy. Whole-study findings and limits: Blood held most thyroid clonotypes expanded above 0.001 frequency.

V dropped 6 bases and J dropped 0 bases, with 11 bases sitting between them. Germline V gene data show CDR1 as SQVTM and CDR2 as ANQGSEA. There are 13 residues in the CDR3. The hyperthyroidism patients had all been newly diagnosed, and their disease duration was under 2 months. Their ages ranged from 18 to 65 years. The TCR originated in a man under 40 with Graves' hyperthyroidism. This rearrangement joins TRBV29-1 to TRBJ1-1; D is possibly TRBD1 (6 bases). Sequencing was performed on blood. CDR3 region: CSVTGQLNTEAFF. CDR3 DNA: TGCAGCGTGACTGGACAGCTGAACACTGAAGCTTTCTTT.